A selection of T cell receptor beta chains follows, all from one sample in a study of T cell responses to AZD1222 COVID-19 vaccine. Here immunoSEQ multiplex PCR was the method, and the copy in TCRdb shows in-frame clones only, minus some. The table shows more than 95,000 clones, with around 90% occurring only once. Material: peripheral blood, obtained on day 0 of AZD1222 vaccination. These receptors were collected from an adult in good health. Both conserved end residues are part of each CDR3. A D gene is named only where the DNA matches it firmly. Clone size is not always given. Where it is, it says once, few, many or a class for expanded clones.

cdr3_nt cdr3_aa v_call d_call j_call clone_size
TGTGCCAGCAGCCGAGGACAGGTCCGGGATCAGCCCCAGCATTTT CASSRGQVRDQPQHF TRBV5-8 TRBD1 TRBJ1-5 .
TGTGCCAGCTCACCAATTCTAGAGACCCAGTACTTC CASSPILETQYF TRBV18 . TRBJ2-5 .
TGTGCCAGCAGTTATGGCCCCAGGGGGGTCGGAGATACGCAGTATTTT CASSYGPRGVGDTQYF TRBV6-2/TRBV6-3 . TRBJ2-3 .
TGTGCCTGGGGGGTCGGGAGGGGGCCCCAGCATTTT CAWGVGRGPQHF TRBV30 . TRBJ1-5 once
TGCGCCAGCAGGGACGGGGCCGCCACCGGGGAGCTGTTTTTT CASRDGAATGELFF TRBV5-1 . TRBJ2-2 .
TGTGCCAGCAGCTTCCGGGGCTACCCAACCTACGAGCAGTACTTC CASSFRGYPTYEQYF TRBV5-8 . TRBJ2-7 .
TGTGCCAGCAGTAACAATGAGCAGTTCTTC CASSNNEQFF TRBV12-3/TRBV12-4 . TRBJ2-1 .
TGTGCCAGCAGCTTTAGTACCTACGAGCAGTACTTC CASSFSTYEQYF TRBV7-9 . TRBJ2-7 .
TGTGCCAGCAGCCCCGGACAGGGCGGATCACCCCTCCACTTT CASSPGQGGSPLHF TRBV7-2 TRBD1 TRBJ1-6 .
TGTGCCAGCAGGGGACAGGGCGATGTCTCTTCACCCCTCCACTTT CASRGQGDVSSPLHF TRBV6-5 TRBD1 TRBJ1-6 .
TGTGCCAGTAGTATCGACGGAGGGAACACTGAAGCTTTCTTT CASSIDGGNTEAFF TRBV19 . TRBJ1-1 .
TGCGCCAGCAGCTTGATGGGGTCTGGAAACACCATATATTTT CASSLMGSGNTIYF TRBV5-1 . TRBJ1-3 .
TGTGCCAGCAGCTTAGACGGGAACACTGAAGCTTTCTTT CASSLDGNTEAFF TRBV11-2 . TRBJ1-1 .
TGCGCCAGCAGCCAAGATGGGGGGGGCGCAGATACGCAGTATTTT CASSQDGGGADTQYF TRBV4-1 . TRBJ2-3 .
TGTGCCAGTAGTATGCTCCTACGGACTAGCGGGAGCACATATACGCAGTATTTT CASSMLLRTSGSTYTQYF TRBV19 TRBD2 TRBJ2-3 .
TGTGCCAGCAGCCCCCTCCCGGGGTCTAGAGGAAACACCATATATTTT CASSPLPGSRGNTIYF TRBV28 . TRBJ1-3 once
TGTGCCAGCACCCTTAGCCCCGGGGGGACGCTGTATTCACCCCTCCACTTT CASTLSPGGTLYSPLHF TRBV11-2 . TRBJ1-6 .
TGCGCCAGCAGCCAATCTACGGGGGGAGGAGAGACCCAGTACTTC CASSQSTGGGETQYF TRBV4-1 TRBD2 TRBJ2-5 .
TGTGCCAGCAGTGCCATACATTTCGCATCCATGAACACTGAAGCTTTCTTT CASSAIHFASMNTEAFF TRBV6-1 . TRBJ1-1 .
TGCGCCAGCAGCTTGAGCACAGCTTCAGCCTACAATGAGCAGTTCTTC CASSLSTASAYNEQFF TRBV5-1 . TRBJ2-1 .
TGTGCCGCCTCGACAGGGGGGAATCAGCCCCAGCATTTT CAASTGGNQPQHF TRBV28 TRBD1 TRBJ1-5 .
TGTGCCAGCAGCCCCCGAGAACAGGGAAACACCATATATTTT CASSPREQGNTIYF TRBV3-1/TRBV3-2 . TRBJ1-3 .
TGTGCCAGTAGTGCACAGGGGTGGTACGAGCAGTACTTC CASSAQGWYEQYF TRBV19 TRBD1 TRBJ2-7 .
TGTGCCAGCAGCCATGGAGGGGCGCATCTTTTT CASSHGGAHLF TRBV3-1/TRBV3-2 . TRBJ1-4 .
TGTGCCAGCAGCCAAGATCCAGGGGTCCGCTATGGCTACACCTTC CASSQDPGVRYGYTF TRBV3-1/TRBV3-2 . TRBJ1-2 .
TGTGCCAGCAGCCATGGGGTGTCCAGGGCCACAGATACGCAGTATTTT CASSHGVSRATDTQYF TRBV5-4 . TRBJ2-3 .
TGTGCCAGTAGTAAACAGGGGGCATGGAAGACCCAGTACTTC CASSKQGAWKTQYF TRBV19 TRBD1 TRBJ2-5 .
TGTGCCAGCAGTCAGACAGGCCGCCCGTTGGGCACCGGGGAGCTGTTTTTT CASSQTGRPLGTGELFF TRBV27 . TRBJ2-2 .
TGCGCCAGCAGCCCCCTACCCCAGGGGGCTAGCAATCAGCCCCAGCATTTT CASSPLPQGASNQPQHF TRBV4-1 TRBD1 TRBJ1-5 .
TGCGCCAGCAGCCAGGACAGGGGGAGGGCAACTGAAGCTTTCTTT CASSQDRGRATEAFF TRBV4-3 TRBD1 TRBJ1-1 .
TGTGCCAGCAGCCCTCCGGGACAGGGGTATGGCTACACCTTC CASSPPGQGYGYTF TRBV28 TRBD1 TRBJ1-2 .
TGCGCCAGCAGCTTGGCCGAGGGCAGATATGGCTACACCTTC CASSLAEGRYGYTF TRBV5-1 . TRBJ1-2 once
TGTGCCAGCAGCTCCGGAGTAATAGGCGGGGGAGCTTCTGGGGCCAACGTCCTGACTTTC CASSSGVIGGGASGANVLTF TRBV3-1/TRBV3-2 TRBD2 TRBJ2-6 .
TGTGCCAGCAGCTTAGGAAACAGGGGTCGGACCTACGAGCAGTACTTC CASSLGNRGRTYEQYF TRBV7-6 TRBD1 TRBJ2-7 few
TGTGCCTGGAGTGTAGGCGCCACAGGGTATGGCTACACCTTC CAWSVGATGYGYTF TRBV30 . TRBJ1-2 .
TGTGCCAGCAGCTTCGGACAGCAAGAGACCCAGTACTTC CASSFGQQETQYF TRBV9 . TRBJ2-5 .
TGTGCCAGCGGCGACCCCCCGATATTCGGCTATGGCTACACCTTC CASGDPPIFGYGYTF TRBV6-5 . TRBJ1-2 .
TGTGCCAGCATTAGGGGAGAAAATTCACCCCTCCACTTT CASIRGENSPLHF TRBV2 . TRBJ1-6 .
TGTGCCAGCAGCTCGACAGGGGGCGCTGAGGGAAAGGAAAAACTGTTTTTT CASSSTGGAEGKEKLFF TRBV9 TRBD1 TRBJ1-4 .